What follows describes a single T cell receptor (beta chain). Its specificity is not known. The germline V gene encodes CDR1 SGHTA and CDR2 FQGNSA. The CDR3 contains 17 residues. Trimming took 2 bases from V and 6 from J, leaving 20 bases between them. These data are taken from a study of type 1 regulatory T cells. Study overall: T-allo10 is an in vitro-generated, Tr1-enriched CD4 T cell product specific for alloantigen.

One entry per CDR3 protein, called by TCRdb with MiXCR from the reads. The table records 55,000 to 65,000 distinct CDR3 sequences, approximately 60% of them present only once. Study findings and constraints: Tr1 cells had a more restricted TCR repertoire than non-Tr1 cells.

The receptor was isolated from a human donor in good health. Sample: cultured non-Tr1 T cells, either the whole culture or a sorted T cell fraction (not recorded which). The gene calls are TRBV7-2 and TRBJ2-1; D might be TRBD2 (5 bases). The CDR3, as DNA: TGTGCCAGCAGCTTATACCCCGGGCTAGTGGGAGTCAATGAGCAGTTCTTC. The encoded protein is CASSLYPGLVGVNEQFF. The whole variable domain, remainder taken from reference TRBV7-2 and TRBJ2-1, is GAGVSQSPSNKVTEKGKDVELRCDPISGHTALYWYRQSLGQGLEFLIYFQGNSAPDKSGLPSDRFSAERTGGSVSTLTIQRTQQEDSAVYLCASSLYPGLVGVNEQFFGPGTRLTVL.